These 19 T cell receptor beta chains were all obtained from the same sample, sequenced in a study of cytotoxic CD8 clonotypes in ibrutinib-treated CLL. Sequenced by immunoSEQ multiplex PCR; TCRdb stores in-frame clones only, minus some. The table shows over 140,000 clones, with 70% to 90% occurring only once. The sample consisted of PBMCs, taken after 36 months of ibrutinib treatment. All receptors derive from a human donor with chronic lymphocytic leukemia.

The gene calls are TRBV5-1 and TRBJ1-2; D remains ambiguous. Germline V gene sequence: CDR1 SGHRS, CDR2 YFSETQ. CDR3 size: 14 residues. V was clipped by 3 bases and J by 7 bases, with 16 bases between them. CDR3 DNA: TGCGCCAGCAGCTCCCGGACTTCATCGGGTGGCTACACCTTC. Amino acids: CASSSRTSSGGYTF.

The rearrangement joins TRBV5-1 to TRBJ1-1; D call uncertain. The V end was cut by 4 bases, the J end by 11 bases, with 15 bases between. CDR3 size: 12 residues. Germline-derived CDR1 and CDR2 are SGHRS and YFSETQ. The CDR3 reads CASSENFGWAFF. CDR3 DNA: TGCGCCAGCAGCGAGAACTTTGGTTGGGCTTTCTTT. Full variable domain (rest looked up from reference TRBV5-1 and TRBJ1-1): KAGVTQTPRYLIKTRGQQVTLSCSPISGHRSVSWYQQTPGQGLQFLFEYFSETQRNKGNFPGRFSGRQFSNSRSEMNVSTLELGDSALYLCASSENFGWAFFGQGTRLTVV.

The rearrangement uses TRBV5-8 and TRBJ1-2; D remains ambiguous. V was cut by 2 bases and J by 4 bases, with 12 bases left in between. The CDR3 runs 14 residues. Germline lookup yields CDR1 SGHTS and CDR2 YDEGEE. The CDR3 here is CASSLVHRTYGYTF. The CDR3 DNA reads as TGTGCCAGCAGCTTAGTTCACAGAACCTATGGCTACACCTTC.

This clone was seen only a few times. CDR3 region: CASSRSGKLFF. The CDR3 nucleotides are TGCGCCAGCAGCCGCAGCGGAAAACTGTTTTTT. The chain is built from TRBV4-1 and TRBJ1-4; no firm D call. Germline V gene lookup returns CDR1 MGHRA and CDR2 YSYEKL. This CDR3 is 11 amino acids long. V was pared by 4 bases and J by 10 bases, with 7 bases between.

The chain links TRBV2 to TRBJ2-7; D could derive from TRBD1 or TRBD2 (5 bases each). CDR1 is SNHLY, CDR2 FYNNEI, per germline. The CDR3 loop spans 14 amino acids. V lost 7 bases to trimming and J lost 4 bases, with 17 bases between them. CDR3 nucleotides: TGTGCCAGCAATAAGGGACGGATGCTTTACGAGCAGTACTTC. Amino acids: CASNKGRMLYEQYF.

This clone was seen more than once but under ten times. V is TRBV9 and J is TRBJ1-5, with 7 bases identical to TRBD1. The CDR3 covers 14 residues. Germline loops: CDR1 SGDLS, CDR2 YYNGEE. The trim removed 7 bases at V and 5 bases at J, leaving 9 bases unmatched. CDR3 sequence: CASGKGQSYQPQHF. CDR3 in DNA: TGTGCCAGCGGTAAGGGACAGAGTTATCAGCCCCAGCATTTT.

The chain employs TRBV28 and TRBJ1-5; tentatively, D is TRBD1 (5 bases). V shed 6 bases and J shed 7 bases, with 10 bases lying between them. The germline V gene has CDR1 MDHEN and CDR2 SYDVKM. This CDR3 region has 12 residues. The DNA for the CDR3 is TGTGCCAGCAGGACAGAACCGCAGCCCCAGCATTTT. Its translation: CASRTEPQPQHF.

The chain combines TRBV4-2 with TRBJ1-4; D ambiguous. Trimming stripped 4 bases from V and 8 bases from J, with 17 bases between. Looked up from germline, CDR1 is LGHNA and CDR2 is YNFKEQ. The length of the CDR3 is 15 residues. The CDR3 coding sequence is TGTGCCAGCAGCCGAGAGACCGTGGGCGGAGAAAAACTGTTTTTT. Protein: CASSRETVGGEKLFF.

The V gene is TRBV6-4, the J gene TRBJ2-7, with 7 bases that match TRBD2. This CDR3 is built from 16 residues. V dropped 2 bases and J dropped 0; count of bases not matched to a gene: 7. Germline V gene data show CDR1 as MRHNA and CDR2 as SNTAGT. CDR3 region: CASSDKERGYSYEQYF. The CDR3 DNA follows: TGTGCCAGCAGTGACAAGGAGCGGGGTTACTCCTACGAGCAGTACTTC.

The rearrangement joins TRBV18 to TRBJ1-4; D not resolved. Germline V gene lookup returns CDR1 KGHSH and CDR2 LQKENI. CDR3 length: 17 amino acids. Trimming pared 3 bases from V and 0 bases from J, leaving 14 bases between. In nucleotides, the CDR3 is TGTGCCAGCTCACCCCTGCAAGGCAGTGCAACTAATGAAAAACTGTTTTTT. This sequence encodes CASSPLQGSATNEKLFF.

The V gene is TRBV5-4, the J gene TRBJ2-7; D is ambiguous. V was shortened by 2 bases and J by 3 bases, with 12 bases between the two germline ends. The CDR3 contains 14 residues. Germline-derived CDR1 and CDR2 are SGHNT and YYREEE (reference sequence). CDR3 nucleotides: TGTGCCAGCAGCTTTGGGCAGGCTAACTACGAGCAGTACTTC. Its protein product is CASSFGQANYEQYF.

The gene calls are TRBV6-5 and TRBJ2-7; 9 positions match TRBD1. The V and J ends lost 5 bases and 6 bases, in that order; junction bases with no gene match: 5. The length of the CDR3 is 13 residues. The germline V gene encodes CDR1 MNHEY and CDR2 SVGAGI. The CDR3 loop reads CASSRTGAVEQYF. Written as DNA, the CDR3 is TGTGCCAGCAGTAGGACAGGGGCGGTCGAGCAGTACTTC.

This chain links TRBV11-2 with TRBJ2-6; TRBD1 might be the D (6 bases). In germline, CDR1 is SGHAT, CDR2 FQNNGV. Trimming took off 5 bases at V and 0 bases at J, with 11 bases between the two ends. The CDR3 consists of 16 residues. The CDR3 loop reads CASSMTGRSGANVLTF. In DNA form, the CDR3 reads TGTGCCAGCAGCATGACAGGCCGCTCTGGGGCCAACGTCCTGACTTTC. Full variable domain (missing parts from reference TRBV11-2 and TRBJ2-6): EAGVAQSPRYKIIEKRQSVAFWCNPISGHATLYWYQQILGQGPKLLIQFQNNGVVDDSQLPKDRFSAERLKGVDSTLKIQPAKLEDSAVYLCASSMTGRSGANVLTFGAGSRLTVL.

The gene calls are TRBV6-1 and TRBJ2-5; D may be TRBD2 (5 bases). V gave up 9 bases and J gave up 3 bases, with 11 bases separating them. The CDR3 length is 12 residues. Germline V CDR1 and CDR2: MNHNS, SASEGT. The CDR3 bases are TGTGCCAGTATTGACGGGGAAGAGACCCAGTACTTC. This sequence encodes CASIDGEETQYF.

This chain uses TRBV7-8 with TRBJ2-1; perhaps TRBD2 as D (6 bases). The ends were cut back, 6 bases at V and 9 bases at J, with 18 bases in the middle. The CDR3 spans 14 residues. Germline-derived CDR1 and CDR2 are SGHVS and FQNEAQ. This chain's CDR3 is CASRKLEGQGEQFF. As DNA, the CDR3 is TGTGCCAGCAGGAAACTGGAGGGCCAAGGTGAGCAGTTCTTC. Full variable domain (outside the CDR3, taken from reference TRBV7-8 and TRBJ2-1): GAGVSQSPRYKVAKRGQDVALRCDPISGHVSLFWYQQALGQGPEFLTYFQNEAQLDKSGLPSDRFFAERPEGSVSTLKIQRTQQEDSAVYLCASRKLEGQGEQFFGPGTRLTVL.

The chain couples TRBV18 to TRBJ1-5; the D is unclear. This CDR3 is 15 amino acids long. Per the germline V gene, CDR1 is KGHSH and CDR2 is LQKENI. V was trimmed by 3 bases and J by 4 bases, leaving 13 bases between them. CDR3 in amino acids: CASSPYAGRNQPQHF. The CDR3 nucleotides are TGTGCCAGCTCACCCTACGCCGGAAGAAATCAGCCCCAGCATTTT.

V and J are TRBV7-9 and TRBJ2-2, with 7 bases fitting TRBD2. The germline gives CDR1 SEHNR, CDR2 FQNEAQ (reference sequence). The CDR3 is 14 amino acids. Trimming took 4 bases from V and 1 from J; bases not matched to a gene: 0. CDR3 amino acids: CASSSSGNTGELFF. Here the CDR3 DNA reads TGTGCCAGCAGCTCTAGCGGGAACACCGGGGAGCTGTTTTTT.

The gene calls are TRBV7-2 and TRBJ1-4; D gene uncertain. The V and J ends lost 3 bases and 10 bases respectively, with 18 bases between them. The CDR3 loop spans 15 amino acids. Germline V gives CDR1 SGHTA, CDR2 FQGNSA. This CDR3 reads CASSFGSHPGTKLFF. CDR3 sequence (DNA): TGTGCCAGCAGCTTCGGTAGTCACCCCGGCACAAAACTGTTTTTT.

This sequence joins TRBV6-1 and TRBJ1-3, with 8 bases that match TRBD1. The CDR3 extends over 15 amino acids. Trimming removed 4 bases from V and 4 bases from J; junction bases left unmatched: 6. CDR1 MNHNS and CDR2 SASEGT come from the germline V gene. DNA for the CDR3: TGTGCCAGCAGTGGAGCAGGGGGCGAGGGAAACACCATATATTTT. Amino acid sequence: CASSGAGGEGNTIYF.